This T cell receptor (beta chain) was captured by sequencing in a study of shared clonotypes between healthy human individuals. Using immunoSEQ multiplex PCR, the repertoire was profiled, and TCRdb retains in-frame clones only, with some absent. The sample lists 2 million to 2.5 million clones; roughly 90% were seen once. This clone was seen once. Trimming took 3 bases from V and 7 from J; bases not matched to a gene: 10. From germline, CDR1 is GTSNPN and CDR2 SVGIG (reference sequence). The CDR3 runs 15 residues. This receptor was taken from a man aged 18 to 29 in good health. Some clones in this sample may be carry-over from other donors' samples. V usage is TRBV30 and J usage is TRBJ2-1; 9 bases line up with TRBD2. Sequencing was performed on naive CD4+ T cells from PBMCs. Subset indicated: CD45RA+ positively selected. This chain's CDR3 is CAWRAPGLAANEQFF. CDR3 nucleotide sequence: TGTGCCTGGAGGGCACCGGGACTAGCTGCAAATGAGCAGTTCTTC.